A selection of T cell receptor beta chains follows, all from one sample in a study of PD-1 blockade in mismatch repair-deficient tumors. The data were produced by immunoSEQ multiplex PCR, yet TCRdb's version contains in-frame clones alone and is incomplete. The sample contains 100,000 to 150,000 clones, more than 85% of which appear only once. This specimen consisted of peripheral blood, obtained 44 weeks after starting pembrolizumab. These receptors all stem from an adult with mismatch repair-deficient cancer. CDR3s include the opening cysteine and the closing phenylalanine or tryptophan. A D gene is named only where the DNA matches it firmly. Some rows mark clone size as missing; the rest say once, few, many or name a class of expanded clone.

J | size | V | D | CDR3 | DNA
TRBJ1-5 | - | TRBV19 | - | CASSIKGALNQPQHF | TGTGCCAGTAGTATTAAAGGGGCCCTCAATCAGCCCCAGCATTTT
TRBJ1-1 | - | TRBV19 | - | CASSIAKGRSAFF | TGTGCCAGTAGTATAGCCAAGGGGCGTTCGGCTTTCTTT
TRBJ1-2 | - | TRBV5-6 | TRBD1 | CASSWGDSWGYTF | TGTGCCAGCAGCTGGGGGGACAGTTGGGGCTACACCTTC
TRBJ1-3 | - | TRBV6-5 | - | CASSYLGTHSGNTIYF | TGTGCCAGCAGTTACTTGGGCACACACTCTGGAAACACCATATATTTT
TRBJ2-3 | - | TRBV4-1 | - | CASSQVSKGGTDTQYF | TGCGCCAGCAGCCAAGTCTCAAAGGGAGGCACAGATACGCAGTATTTT
TRBJ1-5 | - | TRBV4-3 | TRBD1 | CASSLGTGGFQPQHF | TGCGCCAGCAGCCTGGGGACAGGGGGTTTTCAGCCCCAGCATTTT
TRBJ2-7 | few | TRBV10-3 | TRBD1 | CAISSRDSAYEQYF | TGTGCCATCAGTAGCCGGGACAGCGCCTACGAGCAGTACTTC
TRBJ2-5 | - | TRBV2 | TRBD1 | CASSASGQGQETQYF | TGTGCCAGCAGTGCCTCGGGACAGGGTCAAGAGACCCAGTACTTC
TRBJ1-2 | few | TRBV29-1 | - | CSVGLNYGYTF | TGCAGCGTGGGACTTAACTATGGCTACACCTTC
TRBJ1-2 | few | TRBV6-6 | TRBD1 | CASTNDRGHYGYTF | TGTGCCAGCACCAACGACAGGGGGCACTATGGCTACACCTTC
TRBJ2-5 | - | TRBV7-2 | - | CASRRGSGQETQYF | TGTGCCAGCAGGCGAGGTAGCGGCCAAGAGACCCAGTACTTC
TRBJ2-1 | - | TRBV7-3 | TRBD2 | CASSVVGGRASGEQFF | TGTGCCAGCAGCGTAGTGGGCGGGAGGGCCTCGGGTGAGCAGTTCTTC
TRBJ2-1 | - | TRBV12-5 | TRBD1 | CASGLVVTGQKYNEQFF | TGTGCTAGTGGTTTGGTCGTCACGGGACAGAAATACAATGAGCAGTTCTTC
TRBJ2-1 | once | TRBV9 | - | CASSVDDRFYNEQFF | TGTGCCAGCAGCGTAGATGACCGTTTCTACAATGAGCAGTTCTTC
TRBJ2-7 | - | TRBV5-1 | - | CASSPGRNYEQYF | TGCGCCAGCAGCCCTGGGAGGAACTACGAGCAGTACTTC
TRBJ2-3 | - | TRBV14 | TRBD2 | CASSPTSGRGADTQYF | TGTGCCAGCAGCCCGACTAGCGGGAGGGGTGCAGATACGCAGTATTTT
TRBJ2-2 | - | TRBV23-1 | - | CASSPRQDTGELFF | TGCGCCAGCAGCCCCAGACAGGACACCGGGGAGCTGTTTTTT
TRBJ2-3 | - | TRBV5-1 | TRBD1 | CASSSGQVLGADTQYF | TGCGCCAGCAGCTCGGGACAGGTCTTGGGGGCAGATACGCAGTATTTT
TRBJ1-1 | - | TRBV5-1 | TRBD1 | CASSFGTGGVNTEAFF | TGCGCCAGCAGCTTCGGGACAGGGGGCGTGAACACTGAAGCTTTCTTT
TRBJ2-4 | - | TRBV6-1 | TRBD2 | CASSGGTSGFKNIQYF | TGTGCCAGCAGTGGCGGGACTAGCGGATTCAAAAACATTCAGTACTTC
TRBJ1-2 | - | TRBV6-5 | - | CASSSRVLEGYTF | TGTGCCAGCAGTTCTAGGGTCTTGGAAGGCTACACCTTC
TRBJ2-3 | - | TRBV7-9 | TRBD2 | CASSLAGSGPPTDTQYF | TGTGCCAGCAGCTTAGCGGGTAGCGGGCCCCCCACAGATACGCAGTATTTT
TRBJ2-7 | - | TRBV5-1 | - | CASSNGQGGYEQYF | TGCGCCAGCAGCAACGGACAGGGAGGGTACGAGCAGTACTTC
TRBJ2-3 | - | TRBV28 | - | CASSDSTDTQYF | TGTGCCAGCAGTGACAGCACAGATACGCAGTATTTT
TRBJ2-1 | - | TRBV14 | - | CASSPGRVSNEQFF | TGTGCCAGCAGCCCCGGCCGGGTATCCAATGAGCAGTTCTTC
TRBJ2-2 | - | TRBV4-1 | - | CASSQSSVLVAGELFF | TGCGCCAGCAGCCAATCTTCGGTGCTAGTAGCCGGGGAGCTGTTTTTT
TRBJ2-7 | - | TRBV28 | TRBD1 | CASSLRDRVFTYEQYF | TGTGCCAGCAGTTTAAGGGACAGGGTTTTTACCTACGAGCAGTACTTC
TRBJ2-6 | - | TRBV10-2 | - | CASSPKGRPHAGANVLTF | TGCGCCAGCAGTCCAAAGGGACGTCCTCATGCTGGGGCCAACGTCCTGACTTTC
TRBJ2-1 | - | TRBV5-1 | - | CASSSLSYNEQFF | TGCGCCAGCAGCTCCCTTTCCTACAATGAGCAGTTCTTC
TRBJ2-1 | - | TRBV5-6 | - | CASSPDRGLFYNEQFF | TGTGCCAGCAGCCCTGACAGGGGACTATTTTACAATGAGCAGTTCTTC
TRBJ1-4 | few | TRBV6-6 | - | CASIGLPNEKLFF | TGTGCCAGCATAGGTCTGCCTAATGAAAAACTGTTTTTT
TRBJ2-7 | - | TRBV10-2 | TRBD2 | CASSESGMSGTYEQYF | TGCGCCAGCAGTGAGTCGGGGATGAGCGGGACCTACGAGCAGTACTTC
TRBJ2-3 | - | TRBV27 | - | CASTLIVQGGVDTQYF | TGTGCCAGCACCTTAATTGTGCAGGGCGGAGTGGATACGCAGTATTTT
TRBJ2-1 | few | TRBV7-3 | - | CASSLMPSSYNEQFF | TGTGCCAGCAGCTTAATGCCTAGCTCCTACAATGAGCAGTTCTTC
TRBJ2-2 | - | TRBV28 | TRBD2 | CASSLIEYGLAGDTGELFF | TGTGCCAGCAGCCTAATAGAATATGGACTAGCGGGGGACACCGGGGAGCTGTTTTTT
TRBJ1-2 | - | TRBV5-4 | - | CASSLLELGYTF | TGTGCCAGCAGCTTGTTGGAACTAGGCTACACCTTC
TRBJ1-4 | once | TRBV5-4 | - | CASSQGGRGSNEKLFF | TGTGCCAGCAGCCAGGGAGGGAGGGGGTCTAATGAAAAACTGTTTTTT
TRBJ2-3 | once | TRBV6-1 | - | CASSGRGYTDTQYF | TGTGCCAGCAGCGGCAGGGGTTACACAGATACGCAGTATTTT
TRBJ2-7 | - | TRBV7-9 | TRBD1 | CASSLSGQGLEQYF | TGTGCCAGCAGCTTATCGGGACAGGGACTCGAGCAGTACTTC
TRBJ2-1 | - | TRBV11-2 | TRBD2 | CASSPRLELAGKQFF | TGTGCCAGCAGCCCGAGATTGGAGCTAGCGGGCAAGCAGTTCTTC
TRBJ1-3 | - | TRBV18 | - | CASSPLAAGDGNTIYF | TGTGCCAGCTCACCCCTCGCGGCAGGGGATGGAAACACCATATATTTT
TRBJ2-3 | - | TRBV14 | TRBD2 | CASSPLAGGSTDTQYF | TGTGCCAGCAGCCCACTAGCGGGAGGGAGCACAGATACGCAGTATTTT
TRBJ2-2 | once | TRBV12-5 | TRBD2 | CASGSTSGGLHTGELFF | TGTGCTAGTGGTTCCACCTCGGGGGGGCTCCACACCGGGGAGCTGTTTTTT
TRBJ1-1 | - | TRBV6-5 | - | CASSYWMNTEAFF | TGTGCCAGCAGTTACTGGATGAACACTGAAGCTTTCTTT
TRBJ2-5 | - | TRBV7-9 | TRBD1 | CASSIDTWDRGYRETQYF | TGTGCCAGCAGCATCGATACCTGGGACAGGGGGTACCGAGAGACCCAGTACTTC
TRBJ2-1 | once | TRBV7-3 | TRBD2 | CASSLTPVGAGIYNEQFF | TGTGCCAGCAGCTTAACTCCCGTGGGAGCGGGGATATACAATGAGCAGTTCTTC
TRBJ1-2 | few | TRBV19 | TRBD1 | CASGQGRYGYGYTF | TGTGCCAGTGGACAGGGAAGGTACGGCTATGGCTACACCTTC
TRBJ2-1 | - | TRBV7-3 | TRBD2 | CASSLQRAAGGNEQFF | TGTGCCAGCAGCTTACAGAGAGCAGCGGGAGGCAATGAGCAGTTCTTC
TRBJ2-7 | - | TRBV29-1 | - | CSVEGASYEQYF | TGCAGCGTTGAGGGGGCGAGTTACGAGCAGTACTTC
TRBJ1-5 | - | TRBV19 | - | CASTPARSVPLNQPQHF | TGTGCCAGTACCCCCGCCAGATCGGTCCCCCTCAATCAGCCCCAGCATTTT
TRBJ2-7 | - | TRBV11-2 | TRBD1 | CASSWGQFYEQYF | TGTGCCAGCAGCTGGGGACAGTTCTACGAGCAGTACTTC
TRBJ2-5 | - | TRBV29-1 | - | CSLIDHQETQYF | TGCAGCCTCATAGACCACCAAGAGACCCAGTACTTC
TRBJ2-3 | - | TRBV19 | TRBD1 | CASSRFGTGGEDTQYF | TGTGCCAGTTCTCGTTTTGGGACAGGGGGCGAGGATACGCAGTATTTT